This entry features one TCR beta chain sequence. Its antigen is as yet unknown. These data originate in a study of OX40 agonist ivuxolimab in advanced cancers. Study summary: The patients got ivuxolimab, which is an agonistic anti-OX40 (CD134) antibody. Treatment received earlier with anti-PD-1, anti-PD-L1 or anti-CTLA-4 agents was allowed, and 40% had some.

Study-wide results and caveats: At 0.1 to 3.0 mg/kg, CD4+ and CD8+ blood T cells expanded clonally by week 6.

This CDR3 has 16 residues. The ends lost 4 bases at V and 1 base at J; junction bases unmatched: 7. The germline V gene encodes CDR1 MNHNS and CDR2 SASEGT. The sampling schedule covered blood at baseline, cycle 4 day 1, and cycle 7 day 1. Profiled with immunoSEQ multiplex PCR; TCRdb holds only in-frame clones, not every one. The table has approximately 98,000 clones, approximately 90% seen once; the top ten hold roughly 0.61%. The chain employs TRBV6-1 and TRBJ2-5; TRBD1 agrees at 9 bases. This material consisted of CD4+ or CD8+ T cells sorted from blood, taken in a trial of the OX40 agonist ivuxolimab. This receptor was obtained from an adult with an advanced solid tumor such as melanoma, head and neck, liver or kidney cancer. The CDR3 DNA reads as TGTGCCAGCAGTGCCCGGACAGGGGCCGTCCAAGAGACCCAGTACTTC. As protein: CASSARTGAVQETQYF.